This T cell receptor (beta chain) was captured by sequencing in a study of shared clonotypes between healthy human individuals. From germline, CDR1 is MDHEN and CDR2 SYDVKM. Trimming cost V 1 base and J 0 bases, with 19 bases left between them. The CDR3 spans 18 residues. About this clone: Its target is unknown.

In the naive CD8 group, cells lacked CD45RO and were positively selected for CCR7, so terminally differentiated effector memory CD45RA+ cells were left out. Assay used: immunoSEQ multiplex PCR; TCRdb lists only in-frame clones, some missing. The table lists around 1.9 million clones, approximately 94% of them singletons. Broader study findings: Among the subsets, naive ones generally showed larger estimated richness than memory ones. Several donors held approximately 4.5% of naive CD4 clonotypes in common.

The sequence derives from a man aged 18 to 35 in good health. Some clones in this sample may be carry-over from other donors' samples. Source material: naive CD8+ T cells from PBMCs. This rearrangement joins TRBV28 to TRBJ2-7, with unresolved D. The CDR3 DNA reads TGTGCCAGCAGTTTATTTACCCCCCGGTTAGAAACCTCCTACGAGCAGTACTTC. Protein: CASSLFTPRLETSYEQYF.